This T cell receptor (beta chain) was identified during a study of regulatory T cells in long-lasting Graves disease. This CDR3 is built from 16 residues. With V trimmed by 5 bases and J by 5 bases, 14 bases remained unmatched. Looked up from germline, CDR1 is MDHEN and CDR2 is SYDVKM. The time point here: persistent/refractory GD, antithyroid drugs over 5 years with positive TRAb. From RNA extracted from PBMCs, the TCR library was made. This clonotype was recorded many times. Arm-PCR of CDR3 regions and iRepertoire HTBI primers were used to build TCR beta libraries. TCRdb redid the calling of the multiplex PCR reads with MiXCR, one entry per CDR3 protein. This table has 350,000 to 450,000 distinct CDR3 sequences, under 25% appearing once.

The TCR was taken from a female donor with Graves disease. The material sequenced was peripheral blood mononuclear cells (PBMCs), taken when the disease was refractory, from a patient treated with antithyroid drugs. The J gene is TRBJ1-2, the V gene TRBV28, with TRBD1 identical over 7 bases. DNA of the CDR3: TGTGCCAGCAGTCCCCACGGGGGAGGGGGCAAGTATGGCTACACCTTC. It specifies CASSPHGGGGKYGYTF.